The present TCR beta chain was sequenced within a study of cytomegalovirus exposure and HLA in healthy donors. PCR used 60 Vbeta primers and 13 Jbeta primers. Produced via immunoSEQ multiplex PCR; TCRdb's table is partial and in-frame only. The sample includes about 110,000 clones, around three quarters of them seen just once. The CDR3 loop spans 16 amino acids. The V segment lost 4 bases and the J segment 4 bases; nucleotides outside the gene matches: 2. Germline values: CDR1 SGHRS, CDR2 YFSETQ. The chain carries TRBV5-1 and TRBJ2-1; 16 nucleotides match TRBD2. Sequenced sample: PBMCs. This sequence originates from a man younger than 40 in good health and CMV-seronegative. In DNA, the CDR3 is TGCGCCAGCAGCGGGACTAGCGGGAGGGGGTACAATGAGCAGTTCTTC. It translates to CASSGTSGRGYNEQFF.